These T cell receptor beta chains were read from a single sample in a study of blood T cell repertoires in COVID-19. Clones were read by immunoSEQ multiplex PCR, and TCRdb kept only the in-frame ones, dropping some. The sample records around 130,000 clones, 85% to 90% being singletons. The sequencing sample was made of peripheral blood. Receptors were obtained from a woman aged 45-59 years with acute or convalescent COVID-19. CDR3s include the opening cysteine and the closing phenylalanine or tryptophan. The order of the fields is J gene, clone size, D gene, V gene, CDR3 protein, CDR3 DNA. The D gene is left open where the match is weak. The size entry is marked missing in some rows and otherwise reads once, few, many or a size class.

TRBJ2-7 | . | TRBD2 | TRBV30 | CAWTRVRGDTEQYF | TGTGCCTGGACTCGGGTTCGGGGGGATACCGAGCAGTACTTC
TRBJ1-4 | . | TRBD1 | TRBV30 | CAWSRQGGRNEKLFF | TGTGCCTGGAGCCGACAGGGGGGGAGGAATGAAAAACTGTTTTTT
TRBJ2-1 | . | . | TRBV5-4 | CASSLSSAIYNEQFF | TGTGCCAGCAGCCTTAGTAGCGCTATTTACAATGAGCAGTTCTTC
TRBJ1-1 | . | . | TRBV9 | CASNRGGSGTEAFF | TGTGCCAGCAATCGTGGAGGGTCGGGCACTGAAGCTTTCTTT
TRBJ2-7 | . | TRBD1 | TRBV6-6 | CASSRSQGESLNSYEQYF | TGTGCCAGCAGTCGATCCCAGGGGGAATCATTAAACTCCTACGAGCAGTACTTC
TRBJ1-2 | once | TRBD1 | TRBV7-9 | CASSKDRGPGGYTF | TGTGCCAGCAGCAAAGACAGGGGGCCGGGCGGCTACACCTTC
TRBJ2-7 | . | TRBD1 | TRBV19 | CASSHTGGTDEQYF | TGTGCCAGTAGTCACACAGGGGGCACGGACGAGCAGTACTTC
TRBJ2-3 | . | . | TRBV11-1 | CASSSRAAGDTQYF | TGTGCCAGCAGCTCGAGAGCGGCGGGAGATACGCAGTATTTT
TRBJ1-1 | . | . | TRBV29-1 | CSVERGANTEAFF | TGCAGCGTTGAACGGGGGGCGAACACTGAAGCTTTCTTT
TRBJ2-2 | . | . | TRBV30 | CAWSPGNTGELFF | TGTGCCTGGAGCCCGGGGAACACCGGGGAGCTGTTTTTT
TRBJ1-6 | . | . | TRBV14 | CASSQGDRKNSPLHF | TGTGCCAGCAGCCAAGGTGACAGGAAAAATTCACCCCTCCACTTT
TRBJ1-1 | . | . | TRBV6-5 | CASGLNTEAFF | TGTGCCAGCGGCCTGAACACTGAAGCTTTCTTT
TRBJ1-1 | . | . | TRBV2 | CANPRGMNTEAFF | TGTGCCAACCCAAGGGGGATGAACACTGAAGCTTTCTTT
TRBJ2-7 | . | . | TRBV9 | CASSVAGSGRLYEQYF | TGTGCCAGCAGCGTAGCTGGGTCAGGGCGACTCTACGAGCAGTACTTC
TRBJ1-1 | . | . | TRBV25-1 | CASSPVGNTEAFF | TGTGCCAGCAGTCCCGTCGGGAACACTGAAGCTTTCTTT
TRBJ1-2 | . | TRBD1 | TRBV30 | CAWSDRGINYGYTF | TGTGCCTGGAGTGACAGGGGGATTAACTATGGCTACACCTTC
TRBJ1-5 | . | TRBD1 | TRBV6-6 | CASSYGTANNQPQHF | TGTGCCAGCAGTTACGGGACAGCCAACAATCAGCCCCAGCATTTT
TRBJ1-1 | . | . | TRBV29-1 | CSVEEAFMNTEAFF | TGCAGCGTTGAGGAGGCGTTCATGAACACTGAAGCTTTCTTT
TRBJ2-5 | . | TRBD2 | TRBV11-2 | CASSFDGVGLAGVQETQYF | TGTGCCAGCAGCTTCGATGGTGTCGGACTAGCGGGAGTTCAAGAGACCCAGTACTTC
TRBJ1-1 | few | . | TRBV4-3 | CASSQELGVTNTEAFF | TGCGCCAGCAGCCAAGAATTAGGAGTTACGAACACTGAAGCTTTCTTT
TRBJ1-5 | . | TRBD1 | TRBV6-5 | CASRWDSGNQPQHF | TGTGCCAGCAGGTGGGACAGCGGCAATCAGCCCCAGCATTTT